This TCR beta chain is from a study of T cells in Graves' hyperthyroidism and ophthalmopathy. The V end was cut by 8 bases, the J end by 3 bases, with 20 bases between. This CDR3 region has 16 residues. Germline loops: CDR1 SGHVS, CDR2 FQNEAQ. Newly diagnosed hyperthyroidism patients aged 18 to 65 years had disease lasting under 2 months. The source material, RNA transcripts, was used to amplify TCR beta CDR3 regions. First-round RT-PCR targeting the TCR CDR3 was performed with the HTBI primer set. One entry per CDR3 protein results from TCRdb running MiXCR on the multiplex PCR reads. The table includes about 760,000 distinct CDR3 sequences, roughly 32% detected once.

This sequence originates from a woman aged 40 to 50 with Graves' hyperthyroidism. Sample: blood. The V call is TRBV7-8, the J call TRBJ1-5, with D tentatively TRBD1 (5 bases). The CDR3 nucleotides are TGTGCCAGCGGGGGGGGAATAAGGGGAATCAATCAGCCCCAGCATTTT. It codes for CASGGGIRGINQPQHF.